This is a list of T cell receptor beta chains from one sample in a study of CD8+ T cells in alopecia areata. Measured with immunoSEQ multiplex PCR; TCRdb has only the in-frame clones, and not every one. The sample gives roughly 100,000 clones, less than 70% of which show up once; 8% to 10% is in the top ten. The sequencing sample was made of CD4+ T cells sorted from blood. The receptors come from a human donor in good health. CDR3s leave out the opening cysteine and the closing phenylalanine or tryptophan. Fields, in order: J gene, V gene, CDR3 protein.

J: TRBJ2-4; V: TRBV29-1; CDR3: SVGLQGNIQY
J: TRBJ1-6; V: TRBV5-1; CDR3: ATSTDYNSPLH
J: TRBJ1-6; V: TRBV28; CDR3: ASSLAGVRSPLH
J: TRBJ2-7; V: TRBV2; CDR3: ASTPFRTGNPYEQY
J: TRBJ2-3; V: TRBV7-2; CDR3: ASRRGDRPDTQY
J: TRBJ2-7; V: TRBV18; CDR3: ASSPGQGVYEQY
J: TRBJ1-1; V: TRBV7-2; CDR3: ASSLGPRGVAEAF
J: TRBJ1-1; V: TRBV30; CDR3: AWALMNTEAF
J: TRBJ2-7; V: TRBV7-9; CDR3: ASSPIGTGAYEQY
J: TRBJ2-1; V: TRBV14; CDR3: ASSQDVLVNEQF
J: TRBJ2-1; V: TRBV7-9; CDR3: ASRASGGHNEQF
J: TRBJ1-3; V: TRBV29-1; CDR3: SVLIDSSGNTIY
J: TRBJ2-1; V: TRBV4-2; CDR3: ASSQGGGDSYNEQF
J: TRBJ2-7; V: TRBV7-9; CDR3: ASSSGTGYEQY
J: TRBJ1-5; V: TRBV7-9; CDR3: ASSLTGANQPQH
J: TRBJ1-6; V: TRBV4-3; CDR3: ASSPGTGVSPLH
J: TRBJ2-3; V: TRBV7-2; CDR3: ASSLADTSGGTDTQY
J: TRBJ2-5; V: TRBV29-1; CDR3: SVEGGLGTQY
J: TRBJ1-5; V: TRBV25-1; CDR3: ASSSGLSQPQH
J: TRBJ2-3; V: TRBV5-1; CDR3: ASRPAGAATDTQY
J: TRBJ2-2; V: TRBV30; CDR3: AWSLGGWTGELF
J: TRBJ2-3; V: TRBV7-7; CDR3: ASSSGGTDTQY
J: TRBJ2-5; V: TRBV7-2; CDR3: ASSLAFSRGETQY
J: TRBJ1-2; V: TRBV10-3; CDR3: AINRSYT
J: TRBJ2-1; V: TRBV4-2; CDR3: ASSAMDRAPYNEQF
J: TRBJ1-5; V: TRBV2; CDR3: ASSGPGGDQPQH
J: TRBJ1-1; V: TRBV29-1; CDR3: SVEMAQGGKAF
J: TRBJ1-5; V: TRBV6-6; CDR3: ASRFATQGLNQPQH
J: TRBJ1-2; V: TRBV4-3; CDR3: ASSQDSTDSYGYT
J: TRBJ2-7; V: TRBV7-2; CDR3: ASSLLLGGGHEQY
J: TRBJ1-2; V: TRBV4-3; CDR3: ASSQATGDGYT
J: TRBJ1-2; V: TRBV5-4; CDR3: ASSGLYGYT
J: TRBJ2-3; V: TRBV4-3; CDR3: ASSPLETSGVGGTQY
J: TRBJ1-2; V: TRBV30; CDR3: AWSVMIYGYT
J: TRBJ2-7; V: TRBV7-6; CDR3: ASSPGQVYEQY
J: TRBJ1-3; V: TRBV5-1; CDR3: ASSLGRTTSGNTIY
J: TRBJ2-4; V: TRBV5-1; CDR3: ASSLGTANIQY
J: TRBJ2-7; V: TRBV15; CDR3: ATSFSQGSHEQY
J: TRBJ2-7; V: TRBV29-1; CDR3: SVGYGDEQY
J: TRBJ1-5; V: TRBV5-6; CDR3: ASSLDGEPQH
J: TRBJ2-6; V: TRBV11-2; CDR3: ASSQRGGGRSGANVLT
J: TRBJ2-5; V: TRBV6-5; CDR3: ASSHDRPGETQY
J: TRBJ1-6; V: TRBV30; CDR3: AWSPRTGRTPLH
J: TRBJ2-3; V: TRBV28; CDR3: ASSPPAGGRTDTQY
J: TRBJ1-6; V: TRBV28; CDR3: ASSSPGQGRGSPLH
J: TRBJ2-5; V: TRBV2; CDR3: ASSEPDPFSGGGETQY